The next 24 T cell receptor beta chains were all read from a single sample in a study of blood T cell repertoires in COVID-19. Produced via immunoSEQ multiplex PCR; TCRdb's table is partial and in-frame only. The table records about 270,000 clones, approximately 81% of them present only once. The sequenced sample was peripheral blood. The receptors derive from a woman between 55 and 75 years old with active or convalescent COVID-19.

The chain carries TRBV18 and TRBJ1-4, with D uncertain. Deletions cut 3 bases from V and 1 base from J, with 12 bases between. CDR1 is KGHSH and CDR2 is LQKENI in the germline V gene. The length of the CDR3 is 16 residues. The CDR3 nucleotides read TGTGCCAGCTCACCGTTCGCGCCCCAAACTAATGAAAAACTGTTTTTT. Translated, it gives CASSPFAPQTNEKLFF.

V and J are TRBV4-1 and TRBJ1-4; a weak D match, TRBD1 (6 bases). V dropped 4 bases and J dropped 0 bases, with 15 bases sitting between them. The CDR3 is made up of 17 amino acids. Germline V gives CDR1 MGHRA, CDR2 YSYEKL. The CDR3 loop is CASSPRTDSATNEKLFF. As DNA, the CDR3 is TGCGCCAGCAGCCCGAGGACAGACTCAGCAACTAATGAAAAACTGTTTTTT.

The chain has TRBV5-8 and TRBJ1-2; D remains ambiguous. Trimming removed 2 bases at V and 4 bases at J, with 9 bases between. The germline CDR1 and CDR2 sequences are SGHTS and YDEGEE. The CDR3 sequence is 13 residues long. The CDR3 here is CASSFRGTYGYTF. DNA of the CDR3: TGTGCCAGCAGCTTTCGGGGTACCTATGGCTACACCTTC.

The chain uses TRBV12-5 and TRBJ1-4; weak D call: TRBD1 (5 bases). V lost 2 bases and J 0 bases, leaving 16 bases between the germline ends. This CDR3 contains 18 residues. Per germline, CDR1 LGHNT and CDR2 FRNRAP. CDR3 residues: CASGLRLTVSSTNEKLFF. CDR3 in DNA: TGTGCTAGTGGTTTGCGCCTGACAGTCTCCTCAACTAATGAAAAACTGTTTTTT.

This chain joins TRBV5-1 and TRBJ2-5, with 7 nucleotides matching TRBD2. V was clipped by 0 bases and J by 0 bases; unmatched bases: 5. Germline V gene data show CDR1 as SGHRS and CDR2 as YFSETQ. CDR3 length equals 16 residues. The CDR3 DNA reads as TGCGCCAGCAGCTTGGGAGCGGGGAACGACCAAGAGACCCAGTACTTC. As protein: CASSLGAGNDQETQYF.

This clone was found a few times. The chain carries TRBV9 and TRBJ2-6; 8 positions agree with TRBD1. The V and J ends lost 2 bases and 2 bases, in that order; junction bases with no gene match: 6. Germline V gives CDR1 SGDLS, CDR2 YYNGEE. CDR3 size: 17 residues. The CDR3 DNA reads TGTGCCAGCAGCGTCGCAGGGGGCGGCACTGGGGCCAACGTCCTGACTTTC. The encoded protein is CASSVAGGGTGANVLTF.

This sequence joins TRBV19 and TRBJ1-2; 9 bases are shared with TRBD1. The CDR3 spans 13 residues. J lost 4 bases, V lost 6 bases, and 3 bases had no gene match. Germline loops: CDR1 LNHDA, CDR2 SQIVND (reference sequence). CDR3 DNA: TGTGCCAGTAGCACAGGGGGCGGCTATGGCTACACCTTC. Protein product: CASSTGGGYGYTF.

V usage is TRBV7-9 and J usage is TRBJ1-2; a weak D match, TRBD1 (5 bases). V was shortened by 3 bases and J by 2 bases, with 19 bases between the two germline ends. Germline CDR1 and CDR2: SEHNR and FQNEAQ (reference sequence). The CDR3 consists of 17 residues. CDR3 in amino acids: CASSLSSGRQGNYGYTF. As DNA, the CDR3 is TGTGCCAGCAGCTTGTCTTCGGGTAGGCAGGGAAACTATGGCTACACCTTC.

This clone was counted a few times. For the CDR3, the DNA is TGTGCCAGCAGCTCTGACAGGGGCTCCTACAATGAGCAGTTCTTC. Protein product: CASSSDRGSYNEQFF. The chain couples TRBV6-5 to TRBJ2-1, with 8 bases lining up with TRBD1. Germline loops: CDR1 MNHEY, CDR2 SVGAGI. This CDR3 has 15 residues. The V gene end was trimmed by 6 bases and the J gene end by 0 bases; junction bases not matched to a gene: 4.

The chain has TRBV5-1 and TRBJ1-1, with TRBD1 matching over 10 bases. Losses at the gene ends were 3 bases for V and 4 bases for J; bases not matched to a gene: 3. Per the germline V gene, CDR1 is SGHRS and CDR2 is YFSETQ. CDR3 length: 14 residues. Written as DNA, the CDR3 is TGCGCCAGCAGCTACGGGGACAGGGGCACTGAAGCTTTCTTT. The encoded protein is CASSYGDRGTEAFF.

The genes are TRBV13 and TRBJ1-1; 7 bases agree with TRBD1. V shed 5 bases, J shed 11 bases, and the junction held 8 bases outside the gene matches. The CDR3 runs to 12 residues. Germline V gives CDR1 PRHDT, CDR2 FYEKMQ (reference sequence). In DNA form, the CDR3 reads TGTGCCAGCAGCCCCGGGACACAGGGGGCTTTCTTT. Residues: CASSPGTQGAFF.

The CDR3 protein is CASSQGVVGQEGNTF. The DNA for the CDR3 is TGCGCCAGCAGCCAAGGTGTGGTGGGACAGGAGGGCAACACCTTC. The J gene is TRBJ1-2, the V gene TRBV4-1; 8 positions match TRBD1. V lost 1 base to trimming and J lost 12 bases; unmatched junction nucleotides: 13. CDR1 is MGHRA, CDR2 YSYEKL, per germline. The CDR3 is made up of 15 amino acids.

The rearrangement joins TRBV19 to TRBJ2-5; no reliable D call. Trimming took off 6 bases at V and 1 base at J, with 15 bases between the two ends. Germline CDR1 and CDR2: LNHDA and SQIVND (reference sequence). The CDR3 sequence is 15 residues long. The DNA of the CDR3 is TGTGCCAGTAGAAGGAGTGCGGCGTTCCAAGAGACCCAGTACTTC. Translating gives CASRRSAAFQETQYF.

CDR3 region: CASSTGLAGGQYF. CDR3 bases: TGTGCCAGCAGCACGGGACTAGCGGGGGGTCAGTATTTT. V and J are TRBV5-6 and TRBJ2-3; TRBD2 agrees at 15 bases. J lost 12 bases, V lost 4 bases, and 3 bases had no gene match. From germline, CDR1 is SGHDT and CDR2 YYEEEE. The CDR3 is 13 amino acids.

Worth noting for this clone: The same CDR3 arises from other DNA sequences in this sample as well. The chain combines TRBV6-5 with TRBJ1-4; possibly TRBD1 for D (6 bases). V was cut by 6 bases and J by 0 bases, with 8 bases left in between. In germline, CDR1 is MNHEY, CDR2 SVGAGI. The CDR3 totals 14 residues. The CDR3 region has the DNA TGTGCCAGCAGGGACAGTGCAACTAATGAAAAACTGTTTTTT. Its translation: CASRDSATNEKLFF.

The chain has TRBV9 and TRBJ2-3, with 10 bases aligning to TRBD2. V lost 4 bases to trimming and J lost 2 bases; unmatched junction nucleotides: 7. Germline assignment: CDR1 SGDLS and CDR2 YYNGEE. This CDR3 region has 16 residues. CDR3 DNA sequence: TGTGCCAGCAGCACCTCTAGCGGGGGAACCACAGATACGCAGTATTTT. Translation: CASSTSSGGTTDTQYF.

This clone was observed a single time. This chain uses TRBV2 with TRBJ1-5; tentative D call: TRBD1 (6 bases). Germline V gives CDR1 SNHLY, CDR2 FYNNEI. CDR3 size: 15 residues. Between the trimmed V and J ends, which lost 5 bases and 3 bases, there was a span of 14 bases. CDR3 nucleotide sequence: TGTGCCAGCAGTCTTGGGGGGGCCTCCAATCAGCCCCAGCATTTT. Amino acid sequence: CASSLGGASNQPQHF.

CDR3 DNA sequence: TGCAGCGGGGCGGGGGCAGGGTTATTGGAGACCCAGTACTTC. Its protein is CSGAGAGLLETQYF. The rearrangement links TRBV29-1 to TRBJ2-5; tentatively, D is TRBD2 (7 bases). V lost 7 bases, J lost 5 bases, and 20 bases lay in between. CDR1 and CDR2 from the germline V gene are SQVTM and ANQGSEA. The CDR3 is made up of 14 amino acids.

V usage is TRBV24-1 and J usage is TRBJ1-6, with D tentatively TRBD1 (6 bases). The CDR3 consists of 14 residues. The germline gives CDR1 KGHDR, CDR2 SFDVKD. Trimming took 4 bases from V and 13 from J, leaving 16 bases between them. CDR3 sequence: CATSEGQGQRPLHF. CDR3 coding DNA: TGTGCCACCAGTGAGGGGCAGGGGCAGCGGCCCCTCCACTTT.

The J gene is TRBJ1-5, the V gene TRBV2; no firm D call. The CDR3 has 14 residues. From germline, CDR1 is SNHLY and CDR2 FYNNEI. Trimming stripped 4 bases from V and 0 bases from J, with 7 bases between. The CDR3 loop reads CASSAENSNQPQHF. CDR3 nucleotide sequence: TGTGCCAGCAGTGCAGAAAATAGCAATCAGCCCCAGCATTTT. The whole variable domain, remainder taken from reference TRBV2 and TRBJ1-5, is EPEVTQTPSHQVTQMGQEVILRCVPISNHLYFYWYRQILGQKVEFLVSFYNNEISEKSEIFDDQFSVERPDGSNFTLKIRSTKLEDSAMYFCASSAENSNQPQHFGDGTRLSIL.

The CDR3 bases are TGTGCCAGCAGCTTATCGGGGGGATTTTACACTGAAGCTTTCTTT. This translates into CASSLSGGFYTEAFF. This chain connects TRBV7-9 to TRBJ1-1, with a tentative D call TRBD1 (5 bases). The CDR3 is made up of 15 amino acids. V was shortened by 2 bases and J by 3 bases, with 13 bases between the two germline ends. Germline assignment: CDR1 SEHNR and CDR2 FQNEAQ (reference sequence).

This clone was counted only a few times. The chain couples TRBV7-9 to TRBJ1-2; D gene unclear. Between the trimmed V and J ends, which lost 2 bases and 7 bases, there was a span of 11 bases. CDR3 size: 13 residues. Germline V gene data show CDR1 as SEHNR and CDR2 as FQNEAQ (reference sequence). CDR3 amino acids: CASSLRREGGYTF. In DNA, the CDR3 is TGTGCCAGCAGCTTACGTAGGGAGGGTGGCTACACCTTC.

A few counts support this clone. V usage is TRBV6-6 and J usage is TRBJ2-7, with 12 bases that match TRBD2. The CDR3 has 14 amino acids. Germline assignment: CDR1 MNHNY and CDR2 SVGAGI (reference sequence). Trimming removed 4 bases from V and 3 bases from J; junction bases left unmatched: 1. In DNA form, the CDR3 reads TGTGCCAGCAGTTGGACTAGCGGGAACTACGAGCAGTACTTC. Translation gives CASSWTSGNYEQYF.

The chain links TRBV5-6 to TRBJ2-2; 9 bases match TRBD1. This CDR3 is built from 17 residues. Trimming cost V 3 bases and J 3 bases; bases outside gene matches: 9. The germline gives CDR1 SGHDT, CDR2 YYEEEE. The CDR3 nucleotides read TGTGCCAGCAGCTACAGGGGGCTCGGAGTATACACCGGGGAGCTGTTTTTT. This gives the protein CASSYRGLGVYTGELFF.